Each of the 25 T cell receptor beta chains below was sequenced from the same sample in a study of cytomegalovirus exposure and HLA in healthy donors. The PCR was carried out with 60 Vbeta primers and 13 Jbeta primers. Profiled with immunoSEQ multiplex PCR; TCRdb holds only in-frame clones, not every one. The sample has 65,000 to 85,000 clones. Sequenced material: PBMCs. These receptors all come from a woman aged 55-69 years in good health and CMV-seronegative.

V and J are TRBV7-9 and TRBJ1-1; 7 bases line up with TRBD1. The CDR3 runs to 17 residues. Unmatched junction bases numbered 13, after V lost 3 bases and J lost 3 bases. CDR1 and CDR2 from the germline V gene are SEHNR and FQNEAQ (reference sequence). The CDR3 nucleotides are TGTGCCAGCAGCTTTGGGTGGGACAGCCGAGTGGACACTGAAGCTTTCTTT. Its protein is CASSFGWDSRVDTEAFF.

The V and J genes are TRBV6-1 and TRBJ1-2; D may be TRBD1 (5 bases). Germline V gene data show CDR1 as MNHNS and CDR2 as SASEGT. Trimming took 2 bases from V and 4 from J, leaving 8 bases between them. The CDR3 covers 13 residues. CDR3 protein: CASSEQGTYGYTF. DNA of the CDR3: TGTGCCAGCAGTGAACAGGGTACCTATGGCTACACCTTC.

The gene calls are TRBV2 and TRBJ1-1, with 8 nucleotides matching TRBD1. Germline V gene lookup returns CDR1 SNHLY and CDR2 FYNNEI. V lost 6 bases, J lost 12 bases, and 9 bases stayed unmatched. CDR3 length: 12 residues. CDR3 in amino acids: CASRADRGVTFF. CDR3 nucleotide sequence: TGTGCCAGCAGGGCCGACAGGGGTGTAACTTTCTTT.

The chain employs TRBV7-9 and TRBJ2-7; possible D gene TRBD1, 6 bases. The germline V and J ends were trimmed by 5 bases and 3 bases, with 11 bases remaining between them. CDR3 length: 13 amino acids. CDR1 is SEHNR and CDR2 is FQNEAQ in the germline V gene (reference sequence). CDR3 DNA: TGTGCCAGCAGCCCAGGACAGCACTACGAGCAGTACTTC. This translates into CASSPGQHYEQYF.

As concerns this clone: A junction end diverges from the germline sequence, so it may reflect a read error. The chain has TRBV5-1 and TRBJ2-3; TRBD2 agrees at 9 bases. Germline loops: CDR1 SGHRS, CDR2 YFSETQ. This CDR3 is 14 amino acids long. Here the CDR3 reads CASSPGTSTDTQYF. The CDR3 DNA is TGCGCCAGCAGCCCCGGGACTAGCACCGATACGCAGTATTTT.

Note on this clone: A read error may produce the germline difference seen at one junction end. J is TRBJ2-1 and V is TRBV7-7, with a weak D call TRBD2 (7 bases). The germline V gene encodes CDR1 SSHAT and CDR2 FNYEAQ (reference sequence). There are 16 residues in the CDR3. For the CDR3, the DNA is TGTGCTAGCAGCTTAGAGGGGGGGACGGGGTACAATGAGCAGTTCTTC. Its translation: CASSLEGGTGYNEQFF.

The rearrangement uses TRBV6-1 and TRBJ2-4, with 16 bases identical to TRBD2. This CDR3 has 18 amino acids. The germline V gene has CDR1 MNHNS and CDR2 SASEGT. V dropped 0 bases and J dropped 7; count of bases not matched to a gene: 6. The CDR3: CASSEAPGTSGRGNIQYF. The DNA for the CDR3 is TGTGCCAGCAGTGAAGCCCCCGGGACTAGCGGGAGGGGGAACATTCAGTACTTC.

V and J are TRBV7-2 and TRBJ2-7; maybe TRBD2 (7 bases). The CDR3 sequence is 15 residues long. The ends were cut back, 5 bases at V and 2 bases at J, with 16 bases in the middle. Germline assignment: CDR1 SGHTA and CDR2 FQGNSA. In DNA form, the CDR3 reads TGTGCCAGCAGCCCATGGGGAGGGGGGACCTACGAGCAGTACTTC. It specifies CASSPWGGGTYEQYF.

The rearrangement uses TRBV15 and TRBJ1-3, with no clear D. The germline gives CDR1 LNHNV, CDR2 YYDKDF (reference sequence). Trimming removed 2 bases at V and 4 bases at J, with 3 bases between. The CDR3 has 12 residues. CDR3 coding DNA: TGTGCCACCAGCAGACAGGGAAACACCATATATTTT. This translates into CATSRQGNTIYF.

The genes are TRBV9 and TRBJ1-3; D gene ambiguous. Per the germline V gene, CDR1 is SGDLS and CDR2 is YYNGEE. Trimming pared 0 bases from V and 0 bases from J, leaving 10 bases between. The CDR3 loop spans 16 amino acids. The CDR3 protein is CASSVAYRSSGNTIYF. CDR3 sequence (DNA): TGTGCCAGCAGCGTAGCTTACAGATCCTCTGGAAACACCATATATTTT.

The chain has TRBV4-1 and TRBJ2-2; 7 nucleotides agree with TRBD2. CDR3 length equals 16 residues. The germline V gene has CDR1 MGHRA and CDR2 YSYEKL. With V trimmed by 1 base and J by 1 base, 3 bases remained unmatched. The CDR3 sequence is CASSQGLARNTGELFF. The CDR3 region has the DNA TGCGCCAGCAGCCAAGGACTAGCACGGAACACCGGGGAGCTGTTTTTT.

This chain joins TRBV5-1 and TRBJ2-1; a possible D gene is TRBD2 (5 bases). V shed 0 bases and J shed 3 bases, with 13 bases lying between them. The CDR3 is 16 residues long. Per the germline V gene, CDR1 is SGHRS and CDR2 is YFSETQ. CDR3 residues: CASSLESSTYYNEQFF. CDR3 coding DNA: TGCGCCAGCAGCTTGGAGTCTAGCACGTACTACAATGAGCAGTTCTTC.

CDR3 region: CSVFLPYEQYF. The CDR3 DNA is TGCAGTGTCTTCCTTCCCTACGAGCAGTACTTC. V and J are TRBV20-1 and TRBJ2-7, with no clear D. Germline V gene lookup returns CDR1 DFQATT and CDR2 SNEGSKA (reference sequence). The CDR3 consists of 11 residues. Trimming removed 7 bases at V and 2 bases at J, with 9 bases between.

The chain uses TRBV4-1 and TRBJ1-1; TRBD1 matches 7 bases. CDR1 and CDR2 from the germline V gene are MGHRA and YSYEKL. V dropped 6 bases and J dropped 1; count of bases not matched to a gene: 5. The length of the CDR3 is 14 residues. The CDR3 DNA sequence: TGCGCCAGCAGGGGACAGCTTAAGAACACTGAAGCTTTCTTT. Encoded protein: CASRGQLKNTEAFF.

The chain uses TRBV19 and TRBJ1-5, with D tentatively TRBD1 (5 bases). The germline V and J ends were trimmed by 8 bases and 4 bases, with 15 bases remaining between them. Germline lookup yields CDR1 LNHDA and CDR2 SQIVND (reference sequence). The CDR3 covers 14 residues. CDR3 sequence reads: CASVPQGGNQPQHF. The CDR3 region has the DNA TGTGCCAGTGTACCCCAGGGTGGTAATCAGCCCCAGCATTTT.

The V gene is TRBV27, the J gene TRBJ2-3, with TRBD2 matching 8 bases. Looked up from germline, CDR1 is MNHEY and CDR2 is SMNVEV (reference sequence). Trimming at V came to 7 bases and at J to 1 base, leaving 10 bases not matched to a gene. The CDR3 is 16 residues long. The CDR3 spells CASKCPGLVCTDTQYF. CDR3 nucleotides: TGTGCCAGCAAATGCCCGGGACTAGTGTGCACAGATACGCAGTATTTT.

J is TRBJ1-1 and V is TRBV28, with D unclear. V was clipped by 2 bases and J by 0 bases, with 10 bases between them. There are 15 residues in the CDR3. Germline V CDR1 and CDR2: MDHEN, SYDVKM. CDR3 DNA sequence: TGTGCCAGCAGTTTACCTGCAGGTATGAACACTGAAGCTTTCTTT. Residues: CASSLPAGMNTEAFF.

The CDR3: CASSLGASGYTF. The CDR3 DNA follows: TGTGCCAGCAGCTTAGGTGCGAGTGGCTACACCTTC. The chain carries TRBV7-6 and TRBJ1-2; D unclear. V was shortened by 1 base and J by 7 bases, with 7 bases between the two germline ends. This CDR3 comprises 12 residues. The V gene's germline CDR1 is SGHVS and CDR2 FNYEAQ.

V is TRBV29-1 and J is TRBJ2-5, with a tentative D call TRBD1 (6 bases). The J call may be mistaken, given a closer DNA end match to TRBJ2-7. Germline CDR1 is SQVTM and CDR2 is ANQGSEA. The CDR3 loop spans 14 amino acids. CDR3 residues: CSVESQLGGHEQYF. The DNA for the CDR3 is TGCAGCGTTGAAAGCCAACTTGGGGGCCACGAGCAGTACTTC.

The J gene is TRBJ2-5, the V gene TRBV30, with 7 bases lining up with TRBD2. Germline values: CDR1 GTSNPN, CDR2 SVGIG (reference sequence). J lost 2 bases, V lost 5 bases, and 2 bases had no gene match. The CDR3 loop spans 12 amino acids. CDR3 sequence (DNA): TGTGCCTGGGCCGGGGGGCAAGAGACCCAGTACTTC. It specifies CAWAGGQETQYF.

The chain is built from TRBV28 and TRBJ2-3, with unresolved D. Germline CDR1 is MDHEN and CDR2 is SYDVKM. This CDR3 has 13 amino acids. The V end was cut by 7 bases, the J end by 2 bases, with 10 bases between. The CDR3 is CASNEQNTDTQYF. Written as DNA, the CDR3 is TGTGCCAGCAACGAACAGAACACAGATACGCAGTATTTT. Based on the CDR3 plus reference TRBV28 and TRBJ2-3, the full variable domain is DVKVTQSSRYLVKRTGEKVFLECVQDMDHENMFWYRQDPGLGLRLIYFSYDVKMKEKGDIPEGYSVSREKKERFSLILESASTNQTSMYLCASNEQNTDTQYFGPGTRLTVL.

This sequence joins TRBV7-9 and TRBJ1-5; D gene ambiguous. The CDR3 consists of 12 residues. Germline assignment: CDR1 SEHNR and CDR2 FQNEAQ (reference sequence). Trimming stripped 8 bases from V and 6 bases from J, with 11 bases between. The CDR3 here is CASGRSGQPQHF. The CDR3, as DNA: TGTGCCAGCGGTAGGAGTGGTCAGCCCCAGCATTTT.

In nucleotides, the CDR3 is TGCGCCAGCAGCTTGGCGGGGATGAACACTGAAGCTTTCTTT. It is translated as CASSLAGMNTEAFF. The rearrangement joins TRBV5-1 to TRBJ1-1; D call uncertain. The germline V and J ends were trimmed by 0 bases and 0 bases, with 6 bases remaining between them. The germline gives CDR1 SGHRS, CDR2 YFSETQ. The CDR3 loop spans 14 amino acids.

This rearrangement joins TRBV11-2 to TRBJ2-2; TRBD1 matches 7 bases. Losses at the gene ends were 5 bases for V and 5 bases for J; bases not matched to a gene: 11. The CDR3 runs to 16 residues. Germline CDR1 reads SGHAT; CDR2 reads FQNNGV. CDR3 DNA sequence: TGTGCCAGCAGCCAGGACAGGCCAATGGGAACCGGGGAGCTGTTTTTT. This translates into CASSQDRPMGTGELFF.

CDR3 DNA sequence: TGTGCCAGCAGCGGGACATTCTCTGGAAACACCATATATTTT. Amino acid sequence: CASSGTFSGNTIYF. J is TRBJ1-3 and V is TRBV6-1; TRBD1 might be the D (6 bases). With 6 bases removed from V and 0 bases from J, the gap between germline ends came to 9 bases. This CDR3 has 14 amino acids. Germline CDR1 is MNHNS and CDR2 is SASEGT.